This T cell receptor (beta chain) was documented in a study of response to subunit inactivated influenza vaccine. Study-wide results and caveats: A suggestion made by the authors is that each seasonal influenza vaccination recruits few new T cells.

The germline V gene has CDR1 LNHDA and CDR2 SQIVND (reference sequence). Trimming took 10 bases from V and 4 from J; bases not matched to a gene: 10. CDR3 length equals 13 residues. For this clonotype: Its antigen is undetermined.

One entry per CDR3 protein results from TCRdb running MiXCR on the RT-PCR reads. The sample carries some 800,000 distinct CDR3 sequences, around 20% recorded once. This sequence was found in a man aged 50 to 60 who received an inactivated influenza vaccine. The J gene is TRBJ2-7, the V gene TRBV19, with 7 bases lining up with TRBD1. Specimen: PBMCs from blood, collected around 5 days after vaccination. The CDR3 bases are TGTGCCACCAGCCGAGGGGGCGCGTACGAGCAGTACTTC. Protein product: CATSRGGAYEQYF.